This passage covers 24 T cell receptor beta chains from one sample sequenced in a study of OX40 agonist ivuxolimab in advanced cancers. Profiling relied on immunoSEQ multiplex PCR, and the TCRdb table lists in-frame clones only, not all of them. The table has about 80,000 clones, more than 80% seen once; the top ten hold roughly 5%. The sample was CD4+ or CD8+ T cells sorted from blood, taken in a trial of the OX40 agonist ivuxolimab. Every receptor here comes from an adult with an advanced solid tumor such as melanoma, head and neck, liver or kidney cancer.

The chain recombines TRBV30 with TRBJ1-1, with a tentative D call TRBD1 (6 bases). The germline gives CDR1 GTSNPN, CDR2 SVGIG (reference sequence). V was cut by 5 bases and J by 0 bases, with 10 bases left in between. This CDR3 comprises 13 residues. The CDR3 is CAWYGQMNTEAFF. The CDR3 nucleotides read TGTGCCTGGTATGGACAGATGAACACTGAAGCTTTCTTT. Complete variable domain (other parts from reference TRBV30 and TRBJ1-1): SQTIHQWPATLVQPVGSPLSLECTVEGTSNPNLYWYRQAAGRGLQLLFYSVGIGQISSEVPQNLSASRPQDRQFILSSKKLLLSDSGFYLCAWYGQMNTEAFFGQGTRLTVV.

This clone is a singleton in its sample. The rearrangement links TRBV11-3 to TRBJ1-2, with D possibly TRBD1 on 5 matching bases. Per germline, CDR1 SGHNT and CDR2 YENEEA. The length of the CDR3 is 13 residues. The V end lost 5 bases, the J end lost 8 bases, and 15 bases lay between the germline ends. The CDR3 DNA is TGTGCCAGCAGCCTTGGGGCGAAGTCGGGCTACACCTTC. Translating it yields CASSLGAKSGYTF.

The chain employs TRBV15 and TRBJ2-1, with 10 bases matching TRBD1. J was trimmed by 3 bases and V by 3 bases; bases with no gene match: 2. Germline V lookup: CDR1 LNHNV, CDR2 YYDKDF (reference sequence). The CDR3 is 15 amino acids. This CDR3 reads CATSSRDRGYNEQFF. For the CDR3, the DNA is TGTGCCACCAGCAGTCGGGACAGGGGCTACAATGAGCAGTTCTTC.

This chain joins TRBV7-2 and TRBJ2-7; TRBD2 agrees at 8 bases. The J segment lost 5 bases and the V segment lost 2 bases, leaving 11 bases of the junction unmatched. Germline V gene sequence: CDR1 SGHTA, CDR2 FQGNSA. The length of the CDR3 is 16 residues. The DNA of the CDR3 is TGTGCCAGCAGCTTACAGGCGGCGGGAGGAAGAAACGAGCAGTACTTC. The encoded protein is CASSLQAAGGRNEQYF.

The chain couples TRBV7-2 to TRBJ1-1; D uncertain. Germline V gene lookup returns CDR1 SGHTA and CDR2 FQGNSA. Trimming took off 1 base at V and 5 bases at J, with 11 bases between the two ends. This CDR3 is built from 14 residues. For the CDR3, the DNA is TGTGCCAGCAGCTTAGGTCCTGCGAGGACTGAAGCTTTCTTT. Its translation is CASSLGPARTEAFF.

This CDR3 is CATGGTSGEETQYF. The CDR3 nucleotides read TGTGCCACTGGTGGGACTAGCGGGGAAGAGACCCAGTACTTC. The chain carries TRBV15 and TRBJ2-5, with 13 bases that match TRBD2. The CDR3 is made up of 14 amino acids. J gave up 3 bases and V 9 bases, and 4 bases lay outside the gene matches. Germline CDR1 is LNHNV and CDR2 is YYDKDF (reference sequence).

V gene TRBV28 combines with J gene TRBJ2-1; D is perhaps TRBD2 (5 bases). Trimming removed 8 bases at V and 5 bases at J, with 13 bases between. Germline CDR1 reads MDHEN; CDR2 reads SYDVKM. The CDR3 sequence is 13 residues long. CDR3 bases: TGTGCCAGCCACCCAACTAGGAACAATGAGCAGTTCTTC. It codes for CASHPTRNNEQFF.

The rearrangement joins TRBV19 to TRBJ2-3, with 7 bases identical to TRBD1. Trimming at V came to 7 bases and at J to 0 bases, leaving 7 bases not matched to a gene. The CDR3 extends over 15 amino acids. The germline gives CDR1 LNHDA, CDR2 SQIVND (reference sequence). This chain's CDR3 is CASIDRASSTDTQYF. In DNA, the CDR3 is TGTGCCAGTATCGACAGGGCGAGTAGCACAGATACGCAGTATTTT.

The chain uses TRBV10-2 and TRBJ2-7; 7 nucleotides agree with TRBD1. After removal of 6 bases from V and 0 bases from J, the junction contained 5 bases not matched to a gene. Germline V gives CDR1 WSHSY, CDR2 SAAADI. CDR3 length: 14 amino acids. The CDR3 sequence is CASRMTGSSYEQYF. In DNA, the CDR3 is TGCGCCAGCAGGATGACAGGGAGCTCCTACGAGCAGTACTTC.

V usage is TRBV18 and J usage is TRBJ2-5; D remains ambiguous. The CDR3 extends over 11 amino acids. Germline lookup yields CDR1 KGHSH and CDR2 LQKENI. V was clipped by 4 bases and J by 4 bases, with 4 bases between them. The CDR3 sequence is CASSQLETQYF. The CDR3 coding sequence is TGTGCCAGCTCACAACTAGAGACCCAGTACTTC.

The gene calls are TRBV7-2 and TRBJ2-7; perhaps TRBD2 as D (5 bases). Looked up from germline, CDR1 is SGHTA and CDR2 is FQGNSA. The CDR3 has 15 residues. Deletions cut 4 bases from V and 3 bases from J, with 16 bases between. DNA for the CDR3: TGTGCCAGCAGCTACCTCGGGGAAACCCTCTACGAGCAGTACTTC. Encoded protein: CASSYLGETLYEQYF.

The chain employs TRBV6-5 and TRBJ1-1, with D perhaps matching TRBD1 (5 bases). The germline V gene has CDR1 MNHEY and CDR2 SVGAGI. V was clipped by 2 bases and J by 0 bases, with 13 bases between them. The CDR3 length is 16 residues. The CDR3 bases are TGTGCCAGCAGTTACACCCGACAGCGGGTGAACACTGAAGCTTTCTTT. This gives the protein CASSYTRQRVNTEAFF.

The chain is built from TRBV7-9 and TRBJ2-4, with 9 bases that match TRBD2. Germline loops: CDR1 SEHNR, CDR2 FQNEAQ (reference sequence). After removal of 2 bases from V and 7 bases from J, the junction contained 3 bases not matched to a gene. CDR3 length: 14 residues. The CDR3 reads CASSLSLAGNIQYF. The CDR3 DNA reads as TGTGCCAGCAGCTTAAGTCTAGCGGGGAACATTCAGTACTTC.

The chain links TRBV27 to TRBJ2-5; 9 bases fit TRBD2. The CDR3 runs to 15 residues. The V and J ends lost 7 bases and 5 bases, in that order; junction bases with no gene match: 11. The germline V gene has CDR1 MNHEY and CDR2 SMNVEV (reference sequence). This chain's CDR3 is CASTPGLANSETQYF. CDR3 nucleotides: TGTGCCAGCACCCCGGGACTAGCAAACTCGGAGACCCAGTACTTC.

The V gene is TRBV6-6, the J gene TRBJ2-3; 7 nucleotides line up with TRBD2. J was trimmed by 3 bases and V by 4 bases; bases with no gene match: 10. Germline values: CDR1 MNHNY, CDR2 SVGAGI (reference sequence). The CDR3 is 16 residues long. This CDR3 is CASSWALREMTDTQYF. CDR3 bases: TGTGCCAGCAGTTGGGCTCTGCGGGAGATGACAGATACGCAGTATTTT.

This clone was observed a few times. The chain combines TRBV28 with TRBJ1-1; D gene uncertain. V was pared by 5 bases and J by 0 bases, with 13 bases between. The length of the CDR3 is 15 residues. Germline values: CDR1 MDHEN, CDR2 SYDVKM. CDR3 region: CASSPPGGLNTEAFF. CDR3 nucleotides: TGTGCCAGCAGTCCGCCTGGAGGGCTGAACACTGAAGCTTTCTTT.

This chain joins TRBV7-3 and TRBJ2-2, with 14 positions matching TRBD2. Germline V lookup: CDR1 SGHTA, CDR2 FQGTGA. The CDR3 length is 18 residues. Germline trimming cut 5 bases from V and 0 bases from J; bases unmatched to any gene: 5. CDR3 nucleotide sequence: TGTGCCAGCAGCCCCCAGACTAGCGGGAGGGCGAACACCGGGGAGCTGTTTTTT. It is translated as CASSPQTSGRANTGELFF.

The CDR3 loop reads CASTSSRGLANTGELFF. The DNA for the CDR3 is TGCGCCAGCACCTCTAGCAGGGGGCTCGCGAACACCGGGGAGCTGTTTTTT. The chain couples TRBV5-1 to TRBJ2-2; 8 positions agree with TRBD1. CDR3 size: 17 residues. The junction had 10 bases not matched to a gene; V was cut back by 6 bases and J by 0 bases. In germline, CDR1 is SGHRS, CDR2 YFSETQ.

This clone was recorded only once. The chain has TRBV10-3 and TRBJ2-3, with 11 bases matching TRBD2. CDR3 length: 16 amino acids. Germline CDR1 and CDR2: ENHRY and SYGVKD. The junction had 11 bases not matched to a gene; V was cut back by 6 bases and J by 6 bases. The CDR3 here is CAIRDGLAGPRDTQYF. The CDR3 bases are TGTGCCATCAGAGATGGACTAGCGGGCCCCCGGGATACGCAGTATTTT.

V and J are TRBV7-2 and TRBJ2-3, with D unclear. Germline loops: CDR1 SGHTA, CDR2 FQGNSA. This CDR3 is built from 14 residues. Trimming stripped 3 bases from V and 4 bases from J, with 11 bases between. CDR3 protein: CASSFDRAADTQYF. In DNA form, the CDR3 reads TGTGCCAGCAGCTTTGATCGTGCCGCAGATACGCAGTATTTT.

In this sample, this clone turned up once. The genes are TRBV7-2 and TRBJ2-3; TRBD1 matches 8 bases. After removal of 6 bases from V and 3 bases from J, the junction contained 8 bases not matched to a gene. The CDR3 is made up of 15 amino acids. Per germline, CDR1 SGHTA and CDR2 FQGNSA. CDR3 protein: CASRLGTGGTDTQYF. The CDR3, as DNA: TGTGCCAGCAGACTCGGGACAGGAGGAACAGATACGCAGTATTTT.

The V call is TRBV30, the J call TRBJ2-2, with TRBD2 matching over 7 bases. The CDR3 totals 14 residues. J lost 8 bases, V lost 2 bases, and 8 bases had no gene match. Germline assignment: CDR1 GTSNPN and CDR2 SVGIG (reference sequence). The CDR3 spells CAWSRGLVVGELFF. CDR3 in DNA: TGTGCCTGGAGTCGTGGACTAGTGGTGGGGGAGCTGTTTTTT.

The chain links TRBV5-6 to TRBJ2-1; 14 bases match TRBD2. CDR3 size: 17 residues. V shed 4 bases, J shed 5 bases, and the junction held 8 bases outside the gene matches. CDR1 and CDR2 from the germline V gene are SGHDT and YYEEEE. As DNA, the CDR3 is TGTGCCAGCAGCCTATGGACTAGCGGGAGGATTAACAATGAGCAGTTCTTC. Translating it yields CASSLWTSGRINNEQFF.

This chain uses TRBV6-5 with TRBJ2-1; 12 bases are shared with TRBD2. V lost 5 bases, J lost 6 bases, and 5 bases stayed unmatched. The CDR3 contains 15 residues. Germline-derived CDR1 and CDR2 are MNHEY and SVGAGI. The CDR3 sequence is CASSPTSGSSNEQFF. In DNA, the CDR3 is TGTGCCAGCAGTCCGACTAGCGGGAGCAGCAATGAGCAGTTCTTC.